Presented here are 9 T cell receptor beta chains from one specimen sequenced in a study of T cell responses to AZD1222 COVID-19 vaccine. Clones were read by immunoSEQ multiplex PCR, and TCRdb kept only the in-frame ones, dropping some. The repertoire holds 120,000 or so clones, with roughly 86% as singletons. Source: peripheral blood, taken on day 0 of AZD1222 vaccination. The source of these receptors is an adult in good health.

In regard to this clone: At one boundary the junction diverges from the germline segment, which might be a read error. The chain uses TRBV6-1 and TRBJ1-4, with 12 bases lining up with TRBD1. The CDR3 length is 16 residues. CDR1 is MNHNS, CDR2 SASEGT, per germline. The CDR3 DNA follows: TGTGCCAGCAGCGAAGGGACAGGGGGCGGCAGTGAAAAACTGTTTTTT. It is translated as CASSEGTGGGSEKLFF.

The chain joins TRBV5-6 to TRBJ1-2, with D possibly matching TRBD1 (5 bases). The V gene lost 4 bases and the J gene lost 2 bases, with 12 bases spanning the gap. The germline gives CDR1 SGHDT, CDR2 YYEEEE. The CDR3 length is 14 residues. CDR3 sequence (DNA): TGTGCCAGCAGCGCGGGGGGGAACAACTATGGCTACACCTTC. Translation gives CASSAGGNNYGYTF. The full variable domain, rest sourced from reference TRBV5-6 and TRBJ1-2, is DAGVTQSPTHLIKTRGQQVTLRCSPKSGHDTVSWYQQALGQGPQFIFQYYEEEERQRGNFPDRFSGHQFPNYSSELNVNALLLGDSALYLCASSAGGNNYGYTFGSGTRLTVV.

The rearrangement joins TRBV6-5 to TRBJ2-7, with D perhaps matching TRBD1 (6 bases). The V gene lost 6 bases and the J gene lost 2 bases, with 14 bases spanning the gap. Per germline, CDR1 MNHEY and CDR2 SVGAGI. CDR3 length equals 14 residues. CDR3 nucleotides: TGTGCCAGCAGGTCCGACAGGCCCCCCTACGAGCAGTACTTC. Its translation: CASRSDRPPYEQYF.

The genes are TRBV2 and TRBJ2-7; D possibly corresponds to TRBD2 (6 bases). This CDR3 has 13 amino acids. The germline V gene has CDR1 SNHLY and CDR2 FYNNEI. Trimming removed 8 bases at V and 2 bases at J, with 13 bases between. CDR3 sequence reads: CASGGSAAYEQYF. CDR3 DNA sequence: TGTGCCAGCGGAGGGAGTGCCGCCTACGAGCAGTACTTC.

The rearrangement uses TRBV5-1 and TRBJ1-2; a possible D gene is TRBD1 (5 bases). The CDR3 extends over 14 amino acids. The V and J ends lost 0 bases and 6 bases respectively, with 12 bases between them. Germline CDR1 and CDR2: SGHRS and YFSETQ. In DNA form, the CDR3 reads TGCGCCAGCAGCTTGGCCCAGGGATCGAATGGCTACACCTTC. Translated, it gives CASSLAQGSNGYTF.

V and J are TRBV19 and TRBJ1-2, with TRBD1 matching over 9 bases. V lost 5 bases and J lost 0; bases outside the gene matches: 10. This CDR3 has 17 residues. Germline V gene data show CDR1 as LNHDA and CDR2 as SQIVND (reference sequence). The CDR3 DNA is TGTGCCAGTAGTCCCACCCTGGGACAGGGATCTAACTATGGCTACACCTTC. Protein sequence: CASSPTLGQGSNYGYTF.

The genes are TRBV29-1 and TRBJ2-1; 11 nucleotides match TRBD2. The CDR3 has 16 amino acids. Germline V lookup: CDR1 SQVTM, CDR2 ANQGSEA. V lost 0 bases and J lost 7; bases outside the gene matches: 8. CDR3: CSVEDVVAGGGNEQFF. The CDR3 DNA follows: TGCAGCGTTGAAGATGTCGTAGCGGGAGGGGGTAATGAGCAGTTCTTC.

In its sample, this clone was seen once. V and J are TRBV4-2 and TRBJ1-1, with TRBD1 matching over 7 bases. CDR3 length: 12 amino acids. Germline CDR1 is LGHNA and CDR2 is YNFKEQ. V lost 3 bases, J lost 12 bases, and 7 bases stayed unmatched. CDR3 in amino acids: CASSQETGATFF. CDR3 in DNA: TGTGCCAGCAGCCAGGAAACAGGGGCAACTTTCTTT.

This clone is a singleton in its sample. CDR3 in DNA: TGTGCCAGCTCATCAAAACGGGGCAATAATTCACCCCTCCACTTT. Its protein is CASSSKRGNNSPLHF. V and J are TRBV18 and TRBJ1-6, with D possibly being TRBD1 (5 bases). The V and J ends lost 5 bases and 5 bases respectively, with 13 bases between them. This CDR3 comprises 15 residues. Germline V lookup: CDR1 KGHSH, CDR2 LQKENI.